This T cell receptor (beta chain) comes out of a study of cytotoxic CD8 clonotypes in ibrutinib-treated CLL. Turning to the study itself: Productive templates averaged 255,043 per sample, and productive rearrangements more than 80,000.

Method: immunoSEQ multiplex PCR; TCRdb's copy keeps in-frame clones and lacks some. Among roughly 51,000 clones listed, roughly 50% were seen once. Study-level results: Progressing patients had sampling times that differed from those of sustained-remission patients.

Germline V gene data show CDR1 as SEHNR and CDR2 as FQNEAQ (reference sequence). The CDR3 contains 14 residues. Trimming stripped 5 bases from V and 4 bases from J, with 13 bases between. This clone was observed once. Its antigen is not known. V gene TRBV7-9 combines with J gene TRBJ2-3, with D possibly matching TRBD2 (6 bases). The sequenced sample was PBMCs, obtained after 12 months of ibrutinib treatment. The TCR comes from a human donor with chronic lymphocytic leukemia. CDR3 bases: TGTGCCAGCAGCCCTATCTCGGGGGCAGATACGCAGTATTTT. This gives the protein CASSPISGADTQYF.